These T cell receptor beta chains were read from a single sample in a study of blood T cell repertoires in COVID-19. The repertoire was sequenced with immunoSEQ multiplex PCR; TCRdb's copy has only in-frame clones and lacks some. The repertoire holds more than 300,000 clones, with approximately 90% as singletons. Input material: PBMCs or T cells enriched from blood (not recorded which). The receptors were gathered from a woman aged 18-29 years who had recovered from COVID-19. CDR3s include the opening cysteine and the closing phenylalanine or tryptophan. Each record gives: clone size, J gene, D gene, CDR3 length, V gene, CDR3 protein, CDR3 DNA. The D gene is left open where the match is weak. Only some rows state a clone size, as once, few, many or a class for expanded clones.

size: NA; J: TRBJ1-3; D: NA; length: 14; V: TRBV28; CDR3: CASSLVEFGNTIYF; DNA: TGTGCCAGCAGTTTGGTGGAGTTTGGAAACACCATATATTTT
size: NA; J: TRBJ2-7; D: NA; length: 13; V: TRBV28; CDR3: CASLGGQSYEQYF; DNA: TGTGCCAGCCTTGGAGGGCAGAGCTACGAGCAGTACTTC
size: once; J: TRBJ1-1; D: TRBD1; length: 18; V: TRBV3-1/TRBV3-2; CDR3: CASSPLPGQGSENTEAFF; DNA: TGTGCCAGCAGCCCCCTTCCGGGACAGGGTTCGGAGAACACTGAAGCTTTCTTT
size: NA; J: TRBJ1-2; D: NA; length: 16; V: TRBV4-1; CDR3: CASSQVGGTGTYGYTF; DNA: TGCGCCAGCAGCCAAGTCGGAGGCACAGGGACCTATGGCTACACCTTC
size: NA; J: TRBJ1-1; D: NA; length: 14; V: TRBV7-3; CDR3: CASSRHGAGTEAFF; DNA: TGTGCCAGCAGCCGCCATGGGGCAGGGACTGAAGCTTTCTTT
size: NA; J: TRBJ2-5; D: NA; length: 12; V: TRBV7-9; CDR3: CASRPGVETQYF; DNA: TGTGCCAGCAGGCCGGGGGTGGAGACCCAGTACTTC
size: NA; J: TRBJ1-1; D: NA; length: 15; V: TRBV5-4; CDR3: CASSLAGRVDTEAFF; DNA: TGTGCCAGCAGCTTGGCCGGGAGAGTGGACACTGAAGCTTTCTTT
size: NA; J: TRBJ2-1; D: NA; length: 14; V: TRBV3-1/TRBV3-2; CDR3: CASSQEKERDEQFF; DNA: TGTGCCAGCAGCCAAGAAAAGGAGAGAGATGAGCAGTTCTTC
size: NA; J: TRBJ2-2; D: TRBD1; length: 15; V: TRBV30; CDR3: CAWRGTGWYTGELFF; DNA: TGTGCCTGGAGGGGGACAGGGTGGTACACCGGGGAGCTGTTTTTT
size: once; J: TRBJ1-2; D: NA; length: 14; V: TRBV6-4; CDR3: CASSDSGGGYGYTF; DNA: TGTGCCAGCAGTGACTCGGGGGGAGGCTATGGCTACACCTTC
size: NA; J: TRBJ2-5; D: NA; length: 14; V: TRBV19; CDR3: CASRPRGSQETQYF; DNA: TGTGCCAGTAGACCCAGGGGAAGTCAGGAGACCCAGTACTTC
size: NA; J: TRBJ1-2; D: NA; length: 13; V: TRBV7-2; CDR3: CASTRGHGGGYTF; DNA: TGTGCCAGCACCAGAGGACACGGTGGTGGCTACACCTTC
size: NA; J: TRBJ1-6; D: NA; length: 13; V: TRBV3-1/TRBV3-2; CDR3: CASSQGQLSPLHF; DNA: TGTGCCAGCAGCCAAGGACAGTTGTCACCCCTCCACTTT
size: NA; J: TRBJ2-1; D: NA; length: 14; V: TRBV9; CDR3: CASSAPHGGDEQFF; DNA: TGTGCCAGCAGCGCACCCCATGGGGGCGACGAGCAGTTCTTC
size: NA; J: TRBJ1-2; D: TRBD1; length: 14; V: TRBV4-2; CDR3: CASSPGQGLDGYTF; DNA: TGTGCCAGCAGCCCCGGACAGGGGTTGGATGGCTACACCTTC
size: NA; J: TRBJ1-5; D: NA; length: 14; V: TRBV28; CDR3: CASSLGQEGQPQHF; DNA: TGTGCCAGCAGTTTAGGGCAGGAGGGACAGCCCCAGCATTTT
size: NA; J: TRBJ2-7; D: TRBD2; length: 13; V: TRBV2; CDR3: CASRRGGSYEQYF; DNA: TGTGCCAGCAGACGGGGAGGGAGCTACGAGCAGTACTTC
size: once; J: TRBJ2-1; D: TRBD1; length: 15; V: TRBV6-5; CDR3: CAIGAGQGFPYEQFF; DNA: TGTGCCATTGGCGCGGGACAGGGGTTCCCCTATGAGCAGTTCTTC
size: NA; J: TRBJ2-1; D: TRBD2; length: 18; V: TRBV18; CDR3: CASSQFPLLAGVYNEQFF; DNA: TGTGCCAGCTCACAGTTCCCTCTACTAGCGGGGGTGTACAATGAGCAGTTCTTC
size: NA; J: TRBJ2-7; D: TRBD2; length: 15; V: TRBV19; CDR3: CASSGLAGSSYEQYF; DNA: TGTGCCAGTAGCGGACTAGCGGGTAGCTCCTACGAGCAGTACTTC
size: NA; J: TRBJ1-1; D: NA; length: 12; V: TRBV7-9; CDR3: CASETEGTEAFF; DNA: TGTGCCAGCGAAACCGAGGGCACTGAAGCTTTCTTT
size: NA; J: TRBJ2-3; D: TRBD2; length: 16; V: TRBV7-3; CDR3: CASSRRLAGGTDTQYF; DNA: TGTGCCAGCAGCCGTAGGCTAGCGGGGGGGACAGATACGCAGTATTTT
size: NA; J: TRBJ1-1; D: NA; length: 14; V: TRBV19; CDR3: CASNTGTPNTEAFF; DNA: TGTGCCAGTAATACCGGGACACCGAACACTGAAGCTTTCTTT
size: NA; J: TRBJ2-2; D: NA; length: 14; V: TRBV4-1; CDR3: CASSQVTETGELFF; DNA: TGCGCCAGCAGCCAAGTTACGGAGACCGGGGAGCTGTTTTTT
size: NA; J: TRBJ1-1; D: NA; length: 14; V: TRBV2; CDR3: CASSGGGTRAEAFF; DNA: TGTGCCAGCAGTGGGGGGGGAACTCGCGCTGAAGCTTTCTTT
size: NA; J: TRBJ1-1; D: TRBD1; length: 14; V: TRBV7-8; CDR3: CASSLRNRGTEAFF; DNA: TGTGCCAGCAGCTTAAGAAACAGGGGGACTGAAGCTTTCTTT
size: few; J: TRBJ1-6; D: TRBD1; length: 14; V: TRBV5-1; CDR3: CASSPGQNNSPLHF; DNA: TGCGCCAGCAGCCCGGGACAGAATAATTCACCCCTCCACTTT
size: NA; J: TRBJ1-5; D: NA; length: 16; V: TRBV10-3; CDR3: CAISDGVRNSNQPQHF; DNA: TGTGCCATCAGTGACGGGGTCAGGAATAGCAATCAGCCCCAGCATTTT
size: NA; J: TRBJ1-5; D: TRBD1; length: 16; V: TRBV27; CDR3: CASSIQGVGSNQPQHF; DNA: TGTGCCAGCAGTATCCAGGGGGTGGGAAGCAATCAGCCCCAGCATTTT
size: NA; J: TRBJ1-1; D: NA; length: 13; V: TRBV29-1; CDR3: CSVDSATGTEAFF; DNA: TGCAGCGTTGATTCGGCCACGGGCACTGAAGCTTTCTTT
size: few; J: TRBJ1-6; D: TRBD1; length: 16; V: TRBV6-5; CDR3: CASSFGQGADNSPLHF; DNA: TGTGCCAGCAGTTTCGGACAGGGGGCCGATAATTCACCCCTCCACTTT
size: NA; J: TRBJ1-4; D: TRBD1; length: 15; V: TRBV5-8; CDR3: CASSPGTGANEKLFF; DNA: TGTGCCAGCAGCCCTGGGACAGGGGCTAATGAAAAACTGTTTTTT
size: NA; J: TRBJ1-1; D: NA; length: 13; V: TRBV6-4; CDR3: CASSWGADTEAFF; DNA: TGTGCCAGCAGTTGGGGCGCGGACACTGAAGCTTTCTTT
size: once; J: TRBJ1-2; D: NA; length: 14; V: TRBV7-9; CDR3: CASSRGQGPYGYTF; DNA: TGTGCCAGCAGCCGGGGACAAGGGCCCTATGGCTACACCTTC
size: NA; J: TRBJ1-4; D: NA; length: 15; V: TRBV11-2; CDR3: CASSLVGGANEKLFF; DNA: TGTGCCAGCAGCTTAGTCGGGGGGGCAAATGAAAAACTGTTTTTT
size: NA; J: TRBJ1-5; D: TRBD1; length: 15; V: TRBV3-1/TRBV3-2; CDR3: CASSQGRGYGQPQHF; DNA: TGTGCCAGCAGCCAAGGCAGGGGGTACGGTCAGCCCCAGCATTTT
size: NA; J: TRBJ2-5; D: NA; length: 13; V: TRBV5-1; CDR3: CASSLDLQETQYF; DNA: TGCGCCAGCAGCTTGGACCTACAAGAGACCCAGTACTTC
size: NA; J: TRBJ1-2; D: TRBD1; length: 14; V: TRBV25-1; CDR3: CASSEVQGARGYTF; DNA: TGTGCCAGCAGTGAAGTGCAGGGGGCGCGTGGCTACACCTTC
size: once; J: TRBJ1-2; D: TRBD1; length: 14; V: TRBV30; CDR3: CAWSFETGRYGYTF; DNA: TGTGCCTGGAGCTTTGAGACAGGGAGGTATGGCTACACCTTC
size: NA; J: TRBJ1-5; D: NA; length: 13; V: TRBV30; CDR3: CAWSVRGLLPQHF; DNA: TGTGCCTGGAGTGTACGGGGACTTTTGCCCCAGCATTTT
size: NA; J: TRBJ2-3; D: TRBD2; length: 16; V: TRBV5-1; CDR3: CASSFLAGDPTDTQYF; DNA: TGCGCCAGCAGCTTTCTAGCGGGGGACCCAACAGATACGCAGTATTTT
size: NA; J: TRBJ1-4; D: TRBD1; length: 14; V: TRBV7-2; CDR3: CASRTTGSNEKLFF; DNA: TGTGCCAGCAGAACGACAGGGAGTAATGAAAAACTGTTTTTT
size: NA; J: TRBJ1-2; D: TRBD1; length: 14; V: TRBV30; CDR3: CARRTTGGGHGYTF; DNA: TGTGCCAGGAGGACAACAGGGGGTGGTCATGGCTACACCTTC
size: NA; J: TRBJ2-5; D: TRBD2; length: 12; V: TRBV10-3; CDR3: CAIGGVQETQYF; DNA: TGTGCCATCGGGGGGGTCCAAGAGACCCAGTACTTC
size: few; J: TRBJ2-7; D: NA; length: 11; V: TRBV3-1/TRBV3-2; CDR3: CASSQVGEQYF; DNA: TGTGCCAGCAGCCAAGTCGGGGAGCAGTACTTC
size: NA; J: TRBJ2-1; D: TRBD1; length: 15; V: TRBV11-2; CDR3: CASSTPRGMYNEQFF; DNA: TGTGCCAGCAGCACGCCCAGGGGGATGTACAATGAGCAGTTCTTC
size: NA; J: TRBJ2-7; D: NA; length: 15; V: TRBV28; CDR3: CASRVYQGETYEQYF; DNA: TGTGCCAGCAGAGTTTATCAAGGGGAAACCTACGAGCAGTACTTC
size: NA; J: TRBJ1-5; D: NA; length: 17; V: TRBV12-5; CDR3: CASGFVPGKYSNQPQHF; DNA: TGTGCTAGTGGTTTTGTCCCCGGGAAATATAGCAATCAGCCCCAGCATTTT
size: once; J: TRBJ2-1; D: NA; length: 15; V: TRBV5-1; CDR3: CASSLMGGPYNEQFF; DNA: TGCGCCAGCAGCTTGATGGGGGGTCCCTACAATGAGCAGTTCTTC
size: NA; J: TRBJ1-1; D: NA; length: 16; V: TRBV28; CDR3: CASTPSLGGLNTEAFF; DNA: TGTGCCAGCACTCCCAGCCTAGGAGGCCTGAACACTGAAGCTTTCTTT
size: NA; J: TRBJ2-6; D: NA; length: 15; V: TRBV3-1/TRBV3-2; CDR3: CASSQEARWANVLTF; DNA: TGTGCCAGCAGCCAAGAAGCCAGGTGGGCCAACGTCCTGACTTTC
size: once; J: TRBJ2-5; D: NA; length: 13; V: TRBV13; CDR3: CASSPTMKETQYF; DNA: TGTGCCAGCAGCCCTACGATGAAAGAGACCCAGTACTTC